The entry that follows covers one T cell receptor beta chain sequence. The data are from a study of blood T cell repertoires in COVID-19. This CDR3 spans 16 amino acids. Germline V lookup: CDR1 MGHRA, CDR2 YSYEKL. V shed 0 bases and J shed 4 bases, with 15 bases lying between them. Source study methods: Estimation of nucleated cell counts relied on the amplification of reference gene primers. Clones were sequenced by immunoSEQ multiplex PCR, and TCRdb holds only the in-frame ones, with some missing. D and trimming were read from the DNA, whereas the V and J calls and clone size are those reported in that table. The sample yields approximately 140,000 clones, about nine tenths seen once.

The sequence was collected from a woman aged 60 to 75 with active or convalescent COVID-19. Sequencing was done on a sample of peripheral blood. V usage is TRBV4-1 and J usage is TRBJ1-2; D unresolved. The CDR3 is CASSQEVQSGRYGYTF. As DNA, the CDR3 is TGCGCCAGCAGCCAAGAGGTTCAGAGCGGACGCTATGGCTACACCTTC.